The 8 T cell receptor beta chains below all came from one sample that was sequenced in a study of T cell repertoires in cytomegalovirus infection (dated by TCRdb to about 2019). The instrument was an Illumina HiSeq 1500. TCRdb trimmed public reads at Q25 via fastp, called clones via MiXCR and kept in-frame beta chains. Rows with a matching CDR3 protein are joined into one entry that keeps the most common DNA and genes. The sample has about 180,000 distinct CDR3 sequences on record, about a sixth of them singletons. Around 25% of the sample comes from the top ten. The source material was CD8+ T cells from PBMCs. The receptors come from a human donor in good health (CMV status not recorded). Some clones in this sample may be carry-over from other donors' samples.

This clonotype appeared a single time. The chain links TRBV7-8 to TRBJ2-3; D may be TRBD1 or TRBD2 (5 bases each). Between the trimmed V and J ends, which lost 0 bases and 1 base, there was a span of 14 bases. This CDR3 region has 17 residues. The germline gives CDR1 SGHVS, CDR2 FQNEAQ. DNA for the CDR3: TGTGCCAGCAGCTTAGCGTCAAAGGTGGGGGGCACAGATACGCAGTATTTT. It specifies CASSLASKVGGTDTQYF.

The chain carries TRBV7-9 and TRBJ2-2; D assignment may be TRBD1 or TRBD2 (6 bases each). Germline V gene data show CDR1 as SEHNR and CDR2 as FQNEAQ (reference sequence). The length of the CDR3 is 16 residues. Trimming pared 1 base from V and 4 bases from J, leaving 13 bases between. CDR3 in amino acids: CASSLGGAAITGELFF. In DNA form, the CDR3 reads TGTGCCAGCAGCTTAGGGGGGGCCGCGATCACCGGGGAGCTGTTTTTT.

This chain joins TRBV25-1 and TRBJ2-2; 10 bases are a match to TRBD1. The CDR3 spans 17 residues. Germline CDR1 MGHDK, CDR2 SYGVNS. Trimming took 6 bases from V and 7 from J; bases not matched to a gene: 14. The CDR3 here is CASSSRSGTGVYGELFF. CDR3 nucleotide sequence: TGTGCCAGCAGCAGCCGATCCGGGACAGGGGTATACGGGGAGCTGTTTTTT.

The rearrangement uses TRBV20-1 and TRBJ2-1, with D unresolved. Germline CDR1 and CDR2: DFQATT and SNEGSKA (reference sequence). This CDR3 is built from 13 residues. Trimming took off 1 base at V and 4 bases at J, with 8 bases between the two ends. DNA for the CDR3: TGCAGTGCTAGAGCCCCCCCGTACAATGAGCAGTTCTTC. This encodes CSARAPPYNEQFF.

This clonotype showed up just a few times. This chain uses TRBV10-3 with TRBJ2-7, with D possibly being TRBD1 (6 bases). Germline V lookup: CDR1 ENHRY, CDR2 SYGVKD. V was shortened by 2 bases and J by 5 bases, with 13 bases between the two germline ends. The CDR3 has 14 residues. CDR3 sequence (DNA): TGTGCCATCAGTGAGACGACAGGATTCGACGAGCAGTACTTC. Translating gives CAISETTGFDEQYF.

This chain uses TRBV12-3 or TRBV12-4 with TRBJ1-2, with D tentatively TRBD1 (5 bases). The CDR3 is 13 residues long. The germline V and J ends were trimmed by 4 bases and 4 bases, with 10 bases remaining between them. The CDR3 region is CASSSGRSYGYTF. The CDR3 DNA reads TGTGCCAGCAGTTCGGGACGGTCCTATGGCTACACCTTC.

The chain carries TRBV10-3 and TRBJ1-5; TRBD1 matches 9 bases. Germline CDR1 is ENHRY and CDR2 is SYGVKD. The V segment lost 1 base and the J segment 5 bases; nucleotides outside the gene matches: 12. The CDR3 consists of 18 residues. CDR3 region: CAISEFPGQGGLDQPQHF. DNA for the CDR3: TGTGCCATCAGTGAGTTTCCGGGACAGGGTGGCTTGGATCAGCCCCAGCATTTT.

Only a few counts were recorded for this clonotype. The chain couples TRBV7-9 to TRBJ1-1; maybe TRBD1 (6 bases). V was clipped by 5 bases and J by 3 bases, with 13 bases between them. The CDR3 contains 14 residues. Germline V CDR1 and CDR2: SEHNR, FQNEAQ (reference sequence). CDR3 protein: CASSNWTVHTEAFF. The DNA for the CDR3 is TGTGCCAGCAGCAATTGGACAGTCCACACTGAAGCTTTCTTT.